This is a list of T cell receptor beta chains from one sample in a study of cytomegalovirus exposure and HLA in healthy donors. Assay: immunoSEQ multiplex PCR; the TCRdb copy retains only in-frame clones and omits some. The sample has 220,000 or so clones, and its top ten clones hold roughly 1.2%. What was sequenced was PBMCs. The receptors stem from a girl between 2 and 10 years old in good health and CMV-seropositive. CDR3s include the opening cysteine and the closing phenylalanine or tryptophan. The D gene is left open where the match is weak.

d_call j_call v_call cdr3_nt cdr3_aa
TRBD1 TRBJ2-7 TRBV6-1 TGTGCCAGCAGGGTGACAGGGTCCTCCTACGAGCAGTACTTC CASRVTGSSYEQYF
TRBD2 TRBJ2-1 TRBV27 TGTGCCAGCAGTCTGACTAGCGGGATCTACAATGAGCAGTTCTTC CASSLTSGIYNEQFF
- TRBJ1-5 TRBV6-1 TGTGCCAGCAGTGGACAGATCAATCAGCCCCAGCATTTT CASSGQINQPQHF
TRBD2 TRBJ2-2 TRBV5-4 TGTGCCAGCAGCTTGGTCCCCAGACTAGCCACGAACACCGGGGAGCTGTTTTTT CASSLVPRLATNTGELFF
- TRBJ2-7 TRBV9 TGTGCCAGCAGCGGTAGCTGGTGGTACGAGCAGTACTTC CASSGSWWYEQYF
- TRBJ1-2 TRBV11-1 TGTGCCAGCAGCTTATATCGGGTTAGCTACACCTTC CASSLYRVSYTF
TRBD1 TRBJ1-1 TRBV5-1 TGCGCCAGCAGCTTACTGCCGGGGGACAGGGAAGCTTTCTTT CASSLLPGDREAFF
- TRBJ1-1 TRBV6-1 TGTGCCAGCAGTGTAATATCGTTGAACACTGAAGCTTTCTTT CASSVISLNTEAFF
- TRBJ2-2 TRBV29-1 TGCAGCGTCGACGCGTCACCGGGGACCGGGGAGCTGTTTTTT CSVDASPGTGELFF
- TRBJ1-2 TRBV7-9 TGTGCCAGCAGCTCGTCGGGGAAGGGTAGCTATGGCTACACCTTC CASSSSGKGSYGYTF
- TRBJ1-1 TRBV19 TGTGCCAGTAGTCCAACACCTTGGACCCCGAGTACGGACATGGGCATGAACACTGAAGCTTTCTTT CASSPTPWTPSTDMGMNTEAFF
TRBD2 TRBJ2-2 TRBV7-2 TGTGCCAGCACCCGGGGGCCGACTAGCGGGAGGGCCGGGGAGCTGTTTTTT CASTRGPTSGRAGELFF
- TRBJ2-5 TRBV9 TGTGCCAGCAGCGTAGATATTGAGGGGGTTGGAGAGACCCAGTACTTC CASSVDIEGVGETQYF
- TRBJ2-2 TRBV5-1 TGCGCCAGCAGCCCTCTCGGCGGGGAGCTGTTTTTT CASSPLGGELFF
- TRBJ2-1 TRBV6-1 TGTGCCAGCAGTGCCCTAGTTTGGGAGCAGTTCTTC CASSALVWEQFF
TRBD2 TRBJ2-3 TRBV9 TGTGCCAGCAGCCAAAGACTAGCGGGAGATCCCGCAGATACGCAGTATTTT CASSQRLAGDPADTQYF
- TRBJ2-7 TRBV14 TGTGCCAGCAGCTCAACAGGGACGTACGAGCAGTACTTC CASSSTGTYEQYF
- TRBJ2-7 TRBV7-8 TGTGCCAGCAGCTCCAGGGGGGCGGGAAACGAGCAGTACTTC CASSSRGAGNEQYF
- TRBJ2-3 TRBV28 TGTGCCAGCGTTGGGGGACTCACAGATACGCAGTATTTT CASVGGLTDTQYF
TRBD2 TRBJ2-1 TRBV11-3 TGTGCCAGCAGCTTAGGTGGGCGGGAGGGTGATGAGCAGTTCTTC CASSLGGREGDEQFF
TRBD2 TRBJ2-3 TRBV5-1 TGCGCCAGCAGTCCGGGGGGGGACCGCACAGATACGCAGTATTTT CASSPGGDRTDTQYF
- TRBJ1-4 TRBV5-1 TGCGCCAGCAGCTTGGTAGGAGGTGGTGAAAAACTGTTTTTT CASSLVGGGEKLFF
- TRBJ2-2 TRBV27 TGTGCCAGCACCCAGGGGCCTAGAAGGACCGGGGAGCTGTTTTTT CASTQGPRRTGELFF
- TRBJ2-7 TRBV19 TGTGCCAGTAGTCCGCGACCCGCGGGCGAGCAGTACTTC CASSPRPAGEQYF
- TRBJ2-7 TRBV18 TGTGCCAGCTCACCAGGTTTCCTAGGAGGCTACGAGCAGTACTTC CASSPGFLGGYEQYF
TRBD2 TRBJ2-7 TRBV5-1 TGCGCCAGCAGCCTGGTCAGGGGAGCGGGAGGAGACGAGCAGTACTTC CASSLVRGAGGDEQYF
TRBD2 TRBJ2-1 TRBV7-7 TGTGCTAGCAGCCTCACGCAGGGACTAGCGCTTGGCAATGAGCAGTTCTTC CASSLTQGLALGNEQFF
- TRBJ1-2 TRBV7-9 TGTGCCAGCAGCTCCGGGGGAAGAGCGAACTATGGCTACACCTTC CASSSGGRANYGYTF
- TRBJ1-3 TRBV7-2 TGTGCCAGCAGCTTAGTTTCAGGGGCACAAAACACCATATATTTT CASSLVSGAQNTIYF
- TRBJ2-7 TRBV5-1 TGCGCCAGCACGGGTTCGAGCGAGCAGTACTTC CASTGSSEQYF
- TRBJ2-5 TRBV18 TGTGCCAGCTCACCACCCCTACAAGAGACCCAGTACTTC CASSPPLQETQYF
- TRBJ1-2 TRBV11-2 TGTGCCAGCAGCTTAGTTCCCCAGGGAAACTATGGCTACACCTTC CASSLVPQGNYGYTF
TRBD1 TRBJ2-1 TRBV5-4 TGTGCCAGCAGCTTTTACCAGGGGGCTGGCGAGCAGTTCTTC CASSFYQGAGEQFF
- TRBJ2-7 TRBV7-2 TGTGCCAGCAGCTTCAATAGTCCGTACGAGCAGTACTTC CASSFNSPYEQYF
- TRBJ2-4 TRBV6-5 TGTGCCAGCAGTTACTCGGGCCTAGCCAAAAACATTCAGTACTTC CASSYSGLAKNIQYF
TRBD2 TRBJ2-6 TRBV5-1 TGCGCCAGCAGCACCCGGACTAGCGTGGCTGGGGCCAACGTCCTGACTTTC CASSTRTSVAGANVLTF
- TRBJ2-2 TRBV19 TGTGCCAGTAGTATATCAGCAGGAGGTCGGGAGCTGTTTTTT CASSISAGGRELFF
- TRBJ2-7 TRBV27 TGTGCCAGCAGTTTGTTATCGGGTCGCAGCCCCACTTACGAGCAGTACTTC CASSLLSGRSPTYEQYF
- TRBJ1-4 TRBV5-4 TGTGCCAGCAGCTTGGCCGAAACAGGTCCTGTTGCAACTAATGAAAAACTGTTTTTT CASSLAETGPVATNEKLFF
- TRBJ1-1 TRBV11-2 TGTGCCAGCAGCTTAGTTGGGCTCACTGAAGCTTTCTTT CASSLVGLTEAFF
- TRBJ1-5 TRBV28 TGTGCCAGCAGTTTTCTTCAGGGGAGCAATCAGCCCCAGCATTTT CASSFLQGSNQPQHF
TRBD1 TRBJ1-2 TRBV7-8 TGTGCCAGCAGCTTAGCCAGGACAGGTGGCTACACCTTC CASSLARTGGYTF